This TCR beta chain is from a study of T cell repertoires in cytomegalovirus infection. Study outcomes and limitations: The cumulative frequency of public TCR beta families distinguished individuals who carried CMV together with the relevant HLA.

This clonotype was counted ten times or more. The antigen is not known. TCRdb ran MiXCR on the reads and lists one entry per CDR3 protein. The sample lists fewer than 250,000 distinct CDR3 sequences, approximately 13% seen once, with roughly 1.7% in the top ten. Germline V gene data show CDR1 as MDHEN and CDR2 as SYDVKM. V was clipped by 6 bases and J by 5 bases, with 16 bases between them. This CDR3 contains 14 residues. This sequence joins TRBV28 and TRBJ1-1; a weak D match, TRBD1 (6 bases). The sample consisted of PBMCs. The sequence was obtained from a human donor in good health (CMV status not recorded). Some clones in this sample may be carry-over from other donors' samples. This CDR3 reads CASRSQGRGTEAFF. The CDR3 DNA sequence: TGTGCCAGCAGATCCCAGGGGAGAGGGACTGAAGCTTTCTTT.